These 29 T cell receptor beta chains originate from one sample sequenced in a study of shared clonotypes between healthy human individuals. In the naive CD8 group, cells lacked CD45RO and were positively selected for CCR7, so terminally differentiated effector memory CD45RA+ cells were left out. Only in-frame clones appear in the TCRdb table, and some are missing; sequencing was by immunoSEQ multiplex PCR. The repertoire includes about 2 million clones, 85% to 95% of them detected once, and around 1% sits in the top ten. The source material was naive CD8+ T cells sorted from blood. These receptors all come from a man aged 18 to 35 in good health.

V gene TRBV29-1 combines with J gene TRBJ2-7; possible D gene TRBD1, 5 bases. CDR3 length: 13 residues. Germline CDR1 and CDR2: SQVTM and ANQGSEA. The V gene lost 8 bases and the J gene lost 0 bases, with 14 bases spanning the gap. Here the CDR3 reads CSCYGQGSYEQYF. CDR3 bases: TGCAGCTGTTATGGTCAGGGCTCCTACGAGCAGTACTTC.

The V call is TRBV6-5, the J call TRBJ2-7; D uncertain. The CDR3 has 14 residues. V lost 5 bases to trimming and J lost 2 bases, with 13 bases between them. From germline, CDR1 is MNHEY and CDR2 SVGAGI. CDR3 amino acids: CASSRRTSPYEQYF. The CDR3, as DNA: TGTGCCAGCAGTCGCCGGACGAGCCCCTACGAGCAGTACTTC.

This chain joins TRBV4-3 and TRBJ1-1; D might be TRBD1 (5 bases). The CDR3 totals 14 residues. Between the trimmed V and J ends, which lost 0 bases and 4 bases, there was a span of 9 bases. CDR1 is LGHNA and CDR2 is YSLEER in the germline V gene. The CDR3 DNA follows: TGCGCCAGCAGCCAAGATTGGGGGTTCACTGAAGCTTTCTTT. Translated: CASSQDWGFTEAFF.

The CDR3 bases are TGTGCCAGCACCCCCACGGGGAAGGAGCAGTTCTTC. As protein: CASTPTGKEQFF. The rearrangement links TRBV5-4 to TRBJ2-1; D might be TRBD2 (5 bases). The germline gives CDR1 SGHNT, CDR2 YYREEE (reference sequence). The CDR3 is made up of 12 amino acids. Trimming removed 6 bases from V and 10 bases from J, with 14 bases in between.

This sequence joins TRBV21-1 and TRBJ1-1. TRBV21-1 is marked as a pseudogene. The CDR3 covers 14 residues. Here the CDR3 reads CASKGGGPNTEAFF. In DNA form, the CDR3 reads TGTGCCAGCAAGGGGGGAGGCCCGAACACTGAAGCTTTCTTT.

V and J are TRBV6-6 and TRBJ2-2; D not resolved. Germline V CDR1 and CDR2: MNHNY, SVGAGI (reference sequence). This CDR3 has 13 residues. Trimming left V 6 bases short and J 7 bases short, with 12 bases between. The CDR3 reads CASSLLLGGELFF. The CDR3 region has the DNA TGTGCCAGCAGCCTCCTCCTGGGCGGGGAGCTGTTTTTT.

CDR3 in DNA: TGTGCCAGCAGGCTAGAGGAGGGGGTCGGCGGGGAGCTGTTTTTT. Amino acid sequence: CASRLEEGVGGELFF. The rearrangement joins TRBV13 to TRBJ2-2, with D tentatively TRBD1 or TRBD2 (6 bases each). From germline, CDR1 is PRHDT and CDR2 FYEKMQ (reference sequence). The CDR3 covers 15 residues. V shed 6 bases and J shed 7 bases, with 18 bases lying between them.

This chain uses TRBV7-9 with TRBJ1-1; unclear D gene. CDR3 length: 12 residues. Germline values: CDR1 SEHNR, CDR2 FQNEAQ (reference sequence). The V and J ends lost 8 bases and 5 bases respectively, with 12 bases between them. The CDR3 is CASRDLGTEAFF. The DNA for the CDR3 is TGTGCCAGCCGTGATCTAGGGACTGAAGCTTTCTTT.

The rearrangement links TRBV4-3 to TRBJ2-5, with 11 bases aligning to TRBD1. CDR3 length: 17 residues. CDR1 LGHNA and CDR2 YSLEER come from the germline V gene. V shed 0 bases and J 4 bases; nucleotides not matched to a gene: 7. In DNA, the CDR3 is TGCGCCAGCAGCCAAGATCGGTGGACAGGGGGCTTAGAGACCCAGTACTTC. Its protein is CASSQDRWTGGLETQYF.

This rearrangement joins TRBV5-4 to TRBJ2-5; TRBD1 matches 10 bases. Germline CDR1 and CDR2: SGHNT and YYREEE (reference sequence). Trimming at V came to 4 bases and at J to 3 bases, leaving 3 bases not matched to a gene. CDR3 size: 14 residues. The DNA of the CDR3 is TGTGCCAGCAGCATCGGGACAGGGGAAGAGACCCAGTACTTC. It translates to CASSIGTGEETQYF.

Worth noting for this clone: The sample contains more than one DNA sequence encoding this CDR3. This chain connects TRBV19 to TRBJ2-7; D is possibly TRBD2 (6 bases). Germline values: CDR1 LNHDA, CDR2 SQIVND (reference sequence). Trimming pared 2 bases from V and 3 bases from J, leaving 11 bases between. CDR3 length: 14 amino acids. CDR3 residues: CASSISGEGYEQYF. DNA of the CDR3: TGTGCCAGTAGTATATCGGGAGAGGGCTACGAGCAGTACTTC.

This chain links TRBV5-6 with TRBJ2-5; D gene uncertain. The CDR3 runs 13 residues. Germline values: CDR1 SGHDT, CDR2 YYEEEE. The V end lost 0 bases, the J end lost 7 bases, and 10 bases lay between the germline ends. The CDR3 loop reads CASSLEVQVTQYF. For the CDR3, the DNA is TGTGCCAGCAGCTTGGAGGTTCAGGTGACCCAGTACTTC.

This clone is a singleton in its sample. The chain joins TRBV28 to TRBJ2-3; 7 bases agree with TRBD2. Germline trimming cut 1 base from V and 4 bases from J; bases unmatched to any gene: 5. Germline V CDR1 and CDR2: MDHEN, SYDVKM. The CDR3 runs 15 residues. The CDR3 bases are TGTGCCAGCAGTTTATCCTGGACTAGGGCAGATACGCAGTATTTT. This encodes CASSLSWTRADTQYF. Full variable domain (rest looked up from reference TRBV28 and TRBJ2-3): DVKVTQSSRYLVKRTGEKVFLECVQDMDHENMFWYRQDPGLGLRLIYFSYDVKMKEKGDIPEGYSVSREKKERFSLILESASTNQTSMYLCASSLSWTRADTQYFGPGTRLTVL.

The CDR3 region is CASSARDSQHPSTDTQYF. The CDR3 bases are TGTGCCAGCAGTGCCCGGGACAGCCAACATCCATCCACAGATACGCAGTATTTT. The V and J genes are TRBV27 and TRBJ2-3; 7 bases are a match to TRBD1. In germline, CDR1 is MNHEY, CDR2 SMNVEV (reference sequence). V was pared by 5 bases and J by 2 bases, with 16 bases of the junction left unmatched. The CDR3 consists of 18 residues.

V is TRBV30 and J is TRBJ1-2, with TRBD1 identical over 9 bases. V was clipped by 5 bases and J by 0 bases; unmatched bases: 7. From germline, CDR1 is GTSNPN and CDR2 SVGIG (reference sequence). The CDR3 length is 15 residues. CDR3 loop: CAWATRDRANYGYTF. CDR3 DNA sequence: TGTGCCTGGGCTACCCGGGACAGGGCTAACTATGGCTACACCTTC.

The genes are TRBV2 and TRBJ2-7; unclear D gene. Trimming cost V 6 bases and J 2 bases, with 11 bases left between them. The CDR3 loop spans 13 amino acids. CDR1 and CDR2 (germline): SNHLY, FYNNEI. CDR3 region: CASSLGNTYEQYF. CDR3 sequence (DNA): TGTGCCAGCAGCTTAGGGAATACCTACGAGCAGTACTTC.

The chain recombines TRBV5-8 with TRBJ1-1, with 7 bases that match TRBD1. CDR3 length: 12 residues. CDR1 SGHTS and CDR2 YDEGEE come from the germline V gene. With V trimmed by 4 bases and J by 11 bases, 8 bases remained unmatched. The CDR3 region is CASSPRGLGAFF. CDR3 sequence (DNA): TGTGCCAGCAGCCCAAGGGGGCTTGGGGCTTTCTTT. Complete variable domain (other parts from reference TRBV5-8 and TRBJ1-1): EAGVTQSPTHLIKTRGQQATLRCSPISGHTSVYWYQQALGLGLQFLLWYDEGEERNRGNFPPRFSGRQFPNYSSELNVNALELEDSALYLCASSPRGLGAFFGQGTRLTVV.

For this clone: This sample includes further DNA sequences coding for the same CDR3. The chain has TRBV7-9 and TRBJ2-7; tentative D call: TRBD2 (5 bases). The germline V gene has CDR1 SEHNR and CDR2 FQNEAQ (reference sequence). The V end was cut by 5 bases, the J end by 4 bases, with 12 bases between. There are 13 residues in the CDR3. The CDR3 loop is CASSPRTSYEQYF. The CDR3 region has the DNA TGTGCCAGCAGCCCCCGGACTTCATACGAGCAGTACTTC.

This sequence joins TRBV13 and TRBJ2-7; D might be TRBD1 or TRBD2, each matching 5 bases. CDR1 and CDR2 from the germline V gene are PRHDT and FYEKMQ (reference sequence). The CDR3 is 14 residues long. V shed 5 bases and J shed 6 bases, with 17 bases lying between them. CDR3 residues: CASSPSRFGGEQYF. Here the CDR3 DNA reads TGTGCCAGCAGCCCAAGCAGGTTTGGGGGCGAGCAGTACTTC.

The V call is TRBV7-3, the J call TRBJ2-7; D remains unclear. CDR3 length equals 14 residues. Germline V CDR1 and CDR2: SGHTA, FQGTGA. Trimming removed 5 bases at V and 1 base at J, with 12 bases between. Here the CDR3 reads CASSRFFGSYEQYF. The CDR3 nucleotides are TGTGCCAGCAGCAGATTCTTCGGGTCCTACGAGCAGTACTTC.

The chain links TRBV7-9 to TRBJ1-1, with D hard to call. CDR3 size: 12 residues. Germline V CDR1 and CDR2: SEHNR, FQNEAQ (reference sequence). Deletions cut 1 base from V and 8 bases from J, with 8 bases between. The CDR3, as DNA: TGTGCCAGCAGCTTAGGCACCCCCGAAGCTTTCTTT. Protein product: CASSLGTPEAFF. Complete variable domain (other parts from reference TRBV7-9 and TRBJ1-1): DTGVSQNPRHKITKRGQNVTFRCDPISEHNRLYWYRQTLGQGPEFLTYFQNEAQLEKSRLLSDRFSAERPKGSFSTLEIQRTEQGDSAMYLCASSLGTPEAFFGQGTRLTVV.

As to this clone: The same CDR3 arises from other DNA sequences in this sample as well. CDR3: CASSERGGYEQYF. The CDR3 nucleotides read TGTGCCAGCAGTGAAAGGGGGGGCTACGAGCAGTACTTC. This chain joins TRBV6-1 and TRBJ2-7; the D gene is possibly TRBD2 (7 bases). V was pared by 2 bases and J by 3 bases, with 8 bases between. This CDR3 comprises 13 residues. Germline-derived CDR1 and CDR2 are MNHNS and SASEGT.

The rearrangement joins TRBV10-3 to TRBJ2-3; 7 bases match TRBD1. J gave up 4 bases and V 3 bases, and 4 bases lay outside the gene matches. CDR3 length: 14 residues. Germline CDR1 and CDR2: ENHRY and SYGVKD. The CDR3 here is CAISDNRGSDTQYF. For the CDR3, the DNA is TGTGCCATCAGTGATAACAGGGGATCAGATACGCAGTATTTT.

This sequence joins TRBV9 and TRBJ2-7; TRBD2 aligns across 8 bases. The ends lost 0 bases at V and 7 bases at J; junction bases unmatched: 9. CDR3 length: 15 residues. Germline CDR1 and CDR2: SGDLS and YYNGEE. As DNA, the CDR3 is TGTGCCAGCAGCGTAGACAGCGGGAGCCCGGGAGAGCAGTACTTC. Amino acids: CASSVDSGSPGEQYF. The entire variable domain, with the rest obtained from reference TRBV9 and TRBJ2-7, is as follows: DSGVTQTPKHLITATGQRVTLRCSPRSGDLSVYWYQQSLDQGLQFLIQYYNGEERAKGNILERFSAQQFPDLHSELNLSSLELGDSALYFCASSVDSGSPGEQYFGPGTRLTVT.

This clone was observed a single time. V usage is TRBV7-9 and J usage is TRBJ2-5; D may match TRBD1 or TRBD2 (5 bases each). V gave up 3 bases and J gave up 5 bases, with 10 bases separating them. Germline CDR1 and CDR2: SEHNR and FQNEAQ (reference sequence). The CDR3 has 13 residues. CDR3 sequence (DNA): TGTGCCAGCAGCTTTGGGGGAAGGGAGACCCAGTACTTC. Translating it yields CASSFGGRETQYF.

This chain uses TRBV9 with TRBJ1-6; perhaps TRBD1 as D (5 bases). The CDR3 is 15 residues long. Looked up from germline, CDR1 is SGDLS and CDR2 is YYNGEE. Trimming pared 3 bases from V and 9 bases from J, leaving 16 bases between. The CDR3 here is CASSGATDIVSPLHF. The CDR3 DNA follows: TGTGCCAGCAGCGGAGCGACAGACATAGTTTCACCCCTCCACTTT.

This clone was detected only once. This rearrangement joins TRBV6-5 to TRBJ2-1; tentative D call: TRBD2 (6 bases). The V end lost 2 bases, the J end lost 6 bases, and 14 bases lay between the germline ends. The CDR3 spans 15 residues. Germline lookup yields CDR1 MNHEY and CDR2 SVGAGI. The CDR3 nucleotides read TGTGCCAGCAGTTACGGGCCGGGGGTGGCCAATGAGCAGTTCTTC. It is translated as CASSYGPGVANEQFF.

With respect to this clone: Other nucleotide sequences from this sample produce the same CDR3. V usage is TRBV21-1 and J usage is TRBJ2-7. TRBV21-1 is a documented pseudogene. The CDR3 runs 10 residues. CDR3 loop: CASSRNEQYF. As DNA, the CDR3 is TGTGCCAGCAGCAGAAACGAGCAGTACTTC.

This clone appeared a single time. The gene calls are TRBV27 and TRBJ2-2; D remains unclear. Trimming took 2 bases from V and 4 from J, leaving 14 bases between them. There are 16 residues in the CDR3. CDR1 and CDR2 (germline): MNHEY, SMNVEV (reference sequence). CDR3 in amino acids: CASSLVVEGLTGELFF. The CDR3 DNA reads TGTGCCAGCAGTTTAGTAGTTGAAGGGCTCACCGGGGAGCTGTTTTTT.